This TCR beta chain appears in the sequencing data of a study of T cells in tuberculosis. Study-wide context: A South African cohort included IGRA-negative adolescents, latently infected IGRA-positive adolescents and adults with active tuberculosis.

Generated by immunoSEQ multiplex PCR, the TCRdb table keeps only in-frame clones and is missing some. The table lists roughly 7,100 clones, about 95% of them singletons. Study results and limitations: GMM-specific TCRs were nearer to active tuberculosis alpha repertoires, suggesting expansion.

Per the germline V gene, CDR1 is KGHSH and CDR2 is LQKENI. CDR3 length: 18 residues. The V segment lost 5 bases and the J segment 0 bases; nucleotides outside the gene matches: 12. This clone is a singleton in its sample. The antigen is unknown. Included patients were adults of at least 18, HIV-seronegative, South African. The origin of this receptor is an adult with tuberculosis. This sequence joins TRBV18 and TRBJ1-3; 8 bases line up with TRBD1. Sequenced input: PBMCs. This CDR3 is CASSSRSPGQVSGNTIYF. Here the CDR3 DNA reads TGTGCCAGCTCATCACGGAGTCCGGGACAGGTCTCTGGAAACACCATATATTTT.